Following are 25 T cell receptor beta chains from one sample sequenced in a study of blood T cell repertoires in COVID-19. The table came from immunoSEQ multiplex PCR; TCRdb's copy has only in-frame clones and leaves some out. The sample holds roughly 210,000 clones, roughly 90% seen once. Sequencing was carried out using peripheral blood. The origin of the receptors is a man between 65 and 79 years old with acute or convalescent COVID-19.

V is TRBV19 and J is TRBJ1-1; 7 nucleotides agree with TRBD1. Germline V lookup: CDR1 LNHDA, CDR2 SQIVND (reference sequence). The ends lost 6 bases at V and 4 bases at J; junction bases unmatched: 8. This CDR3 is 14 amino acids long. The CDR3 DNA reads as TGTGCCAGTAGAGATTGGACAGGCGCCACTGAAGCTTTCTTT. Its translation: CASRDWTGATEAFF.

The chain uses TRBV3-1 (or the pseudogene TRBV3-2) and TRBJ2-3; maybe TRBD2 (7 bases). This CDR3 is built from 16 residues. V shed 4 bases and J shed 2 bases, with 16 bases lying between them. Germline CDR1 is LGHDT and CDR2 is YNNKEL (reference sequence). CDR3 DNA: TGTGCCAGCAGCCTATCCGTGGGGGGGGCCACAGATACGCAGTATTTT. It translates to CASSLSVGGATDTQYF.

This rearrangement joins TRBV7-2 to TRBJ1-6; tentatively, D is TRBD1 (5 bases). With 5 bases removed from V and 6 bases from J, the gap between germline ends came to 11 bases. The CDR3 has 14 amino acids. The V gene's germline CDR1 is SGHTA and CDR2 FQGNSA. The CDR3, as DNA: TGTGCCAGCAGCCGTGACAGCATTAATTCACCCCTCCACTTT. It yields the protein CASSRDSINSPLHF. Full variable domain (outside the CDR3, taken from reference TRBV7-2 and TRBJ1-6): GAGVSQSPSNKVTEKGKDVELRCDPISGHTALYWYRQSLGQGLEFLIYFQGNSAPDKSGLPSDRFSAERTGGSVSTLTIQRTQQEDSAVYLCASSRDSINSPLHFGNGTRLTVT.

The chain uses TRBV2 and TRBJ1-2; 7 nucleotides agree with TRBD1. This CDR3 is 13 amino acids long. CDR1 is SNHLY and CDR2 is FYNNEI in the germline V gene. J gave up 6 bases and V 5 bases, and 6 bases lay outside the gene matches. CDR3 coding DNA: TGTGCCAGCAGTCAAGACAGGGAACATGGCTACACCTTC. This encodes CASSQDREHGYTF.

This rearrangement joins TRBV20-1 to TRBJ2-7; D gene uncertain. Per germline, CDR1 DFQATT and CDR2 SNEGSKA (reference sequence). This CDR3 region has 10 residues. V lost 0 bases and J 7 bases, leaving 4 bases between the germline ends. The CDR3 DNA reads as TGCAGTGCTAGAGATGAGGAGCAGTACTTC. Amino acids: CSARDEEQYF.

In its sample, this clone was seen many times. This sequence joins TRBV18 and TRBJ2-1, with 7 bases matching TRBD1. CDR1 is KGHSH, CDR2 LQKENI, per germline. The CDR3 extends over 17 amino acids. Unmatched junction bases numbered 12, after V lost 3 bases and J lost 4 bases. The CDR3 reads CASSPPTGALLYNEQFF. For the CDR3, the DNA is TGTGCCAGCTCACCTCCTACAGGGGCCCTCTTGTACAATGAGCAGTTCTTC.

The chain carries TRBV7-9 and TRBJ2-1, with 7 bases matching TRBD1. Germline lookup yields CDR1 SEHNR and CDR2 FQNEAQ (reference sequence). This CDR3 region has 14 residues. Trimming cost V 0 bases and J 7 bases; bases outside gene matches: 3. In nucleotides, the CDR3 is TGTGCCAGCAGCTTAGCTGCAGGGGGAAATGAGCAGTTCTTC. Encoded protein: CASSLAAGGNEQFF.

The sample holds a few counts of this clone. The CDR3 DNA sequence: TGTGCCAGCAGTTTAACAGGGGAGAACACTGAAGCTTTCTTT. Its translation is CASSLTGENTEAFF. This chain connects TRBV27 to TRBJ1-1; 7 bases fit TRBD1. The CDR3 consists of 14 residues. Germline-derived CDR1 and CDR2 are MNHEY and SMNVEV (reference sequence). V dropped 2 bases and J dropped 1; count of bases not matched to a gene: 1.

This rearrangement joins TRBV4-1 to TRBJ2-3; 12 bases fit TRBD2. Germline loops: CDR1 MGHRA, CDR2 YSYEKL. Trimming cost V 3 bases and J 3 bases; bases outside gene matches: 10. The CDR3 has 18 amino acids. CDR3 nucleotides: TGCGCCAGCAGCCATTCTCAGACTAGCGGGAGATGGACAGATACGCAGTATTTT. Its translation: CASSHSQTSGRWTDTQYF.

The chain employs TRBV27 and TRBJ2-7, with TRBD2 matching over 10 bases. With 6 bases clipped from V and 2 bases from J, the junction kept 4 bases outside the gene matches. This CDR3 has 14 amino acids. The germline V gene has CDR1 MNHEY and CDR2 SMNVEV (reference sequence). CDR3 protein: CASRASGRPYEQYF. DNA of the CDR3: TGTGCCAGCAGGGCTAGCGGGAGACCCTACGAGCAGTACTTC.

This chain uses TRBV7-9 with TRBJ2-7; D unclear. V gave up 5 bases and J gave up 0 bases, with 8 bases separating them. The germline CDR1 and CDR2 sequences are SEHNR and FQNEAQ (reference sequence). The CDR3 spans 13 residues. This CDR3 is CASSGPTSYEQYF. In DNA form, the CDR3 reads TGTGCCAGCAGCGGGCCAACCTCCTACGAGCAGTACTTC.

This sequence joins TRBV6-1 and TRBJ1-2; no firm D call. Germline CDR1 MNHNS, CDR2 SASEGT. Deletions cut 4 bases from V and 7 bases from J, with 28 bases between. This CDR3 is built from 18 residues. CDR3 sequence (DNA): TGTGCCAGCAGTGCCCTTTCCGAGACAAGGTCCCGTGGAGGTGGCTACACCTTC. This sequence encodes CASSALSETRSRGGGYTF.

V usage is TRBV3-1 (or the pseudogene TRBV3-2) and J usage is TRBJ1-5, with 8 bases lining up with TRBD1. The germline gives CDR1 LGHDT, CDR2 YNNKEL (reference sequence). The CDR3 spans 14 residues. V was pared by 2 bases and J by 5 bases, with 2 bases of the junction left unmatched. The CDR3: CASSQNRGDQPQHF. CDR3 bases: TGTGCCAGCAGCCAAAACAGGGGGGATCAGCCCCAGCATTTT.

The chain links TRBV5-1 to TRBJ2-3, with a tentative D call TRBD1 (6 bases). The CDR3 sequence is 16 residues long. The ends were cut back, 4 bases at V and 3 bases at J, with 18 bases in the middle. The V gene's germline CDR1 is SGHRS and CDR2 YFSETQ. This chain's CDR3 is CASSLEQGIGTDTQYF. Here the CDR3 DNA reads TGCGCCAGCAGCCTTGAACAGGGTATTGGTACAGATACGCAGTATTTT.

V and J are TRBV19 and TRBJ2-2; TRBD1 might be the D (6 bases). The CDR3 totals 14 residues. Germline lookup yields CDR1 LNHDA and CDR2 SQIVND (reference sequence). The germline V and J ends were trimmed by 7 bases and 2 bases, with 11 bases remaining between them. The CDR3 reads CASTETGNTGELFF. In DNA, the CDR3 is TGTGCCAGTACCGAGACAGGCAACACCGGGGAGCTGTTTTTT.

The table lists this clone with a count of one. V and J are TRBV23-1 and TRBJ2-1; weak D call: TRBD2 (6 bases). TRBV23-1 is sorted into the ORF group, with uncertain function. The V and J ends lost 4 bases and 0 bases respectively, with 16 bases between them. This CDR3 is 17 amino acids long. This chain's CDR3 is CASSRGDSCSSYNEQFF. The DNA of the CDR3 is TGCGCCAGCAGTCGGGGGGACTCGTGCAGCTCCTACAATGAGCAGTTCTTC.

The rearrangement joins TRBV15 to TRBJ1-1; D may be TRBD1 (6 bases). With 4 bases removed from V and 0 bases from J, the gap between germline ends came to 9 bases. This CDR3 is 14 amino acids long. Germline assignment: CDR1 LNHNV and CDR2 YYDKDF (reference sequence). CDR3 nucleotide sequence: TGTGCCACCAGCATGGACAGATTGAACACTGAAGCTTTCTTT. This gives the protein CATSMDRLNTEAFF.

The chain links TRBV9 to TRBJ1-1; D unclear. Germline lookup yields CDR1 SGDLS and CDR2 YYNGEE. V was clipped by 0 bases and J by 2 bases, with 17 bases between them. CDR3 length: 17 amino acids. As DNA, the CDR3 is TGTGCCAGCAGCGTAGGAGGGTTTTGGAGGGATAACACTGAAGCTTTCTTT. It is translated as CASSVGGFWRDNTEAFF.

The V gene is TRBV5-1, the J gene TRBJ1-1, with D perhaps matching TRBD1 (5 bases). The CDR3 spans 16 residues. V was trimmed by 5 bases and J by 5 bases, leaving 22 bases between them. Germline V gene sequence: CDR1 SGHRS, CDR2 YFSETQ. The CDR3 DNA is TGCGCCAGCAGGCTGGCGGGCCGATCCGGGGGTACTGAAGCTTTCTTT. Translated: CASRLAGRSGGTEAFF.

The chain carries TRBV11-2 and TRBJ1-2, with D uncertain. The V gene's germline CDR1 is SGHAT and CDR2 FQNNGV. V shed 1 base and J shed 0 bases, with 9 bases lying between them. The CDR3 is made up of 15 amino acids. The CDR3 loop is CASSLGPRTNYGYTF. CDR3 DNA: TGTGCCAGCAGCTTAGGTCCGAGAACTAACTATGGCTACACCTTC.

The rearrangement uses TRBV28 and TRBJ2-2; 8 positions match TRBD2. V shed 5 bases, J shed 2 bases, and the junction held 7 bases outside the gene matches. Per germline, CDR1 MDHEN and CDR2 SYDVKM. The CDR3 loop spans 16 amino acids. CDR3 region: CASSGLAGLNTGELFF. CDR3 in DNA: TGTGCCAGCAGTGGATTAGCGGGACTCAACACCGGGGAGCTGTTTTTT. The variable domain in full, completed from reference TRBV28 and TRBJ2-2, reads DVKVTQSSRYLVKRTGEKVFLECVQDMDHENMFWYRQDPGLGLRLIYFSYDVKMKEKGDIPEGYSVSREKKERFSLILESASTNQTSMYLCASSGLAGLNTGELFFGEGSRLTVL.

The J gene is TRBJ2-1, the V gene TRBV19; maybe TRBD1 (5 bases). The CDR3 covers 14 residues. V lost 6 bases and J lost 5, with 14 bases in between. CDR1 and CDR2 from the germline V gene are LNHDA and SQIVND (reference sequence). CDR3 coding DNA: TGTGCCAGTAGGATGGACACGGGTCACAATGAGCAGTTCTTC. As protein: CASRMDTGHNEQFF.

V and J are TRBV6-5 and TRBJ1-6; 7 bases line up with TRBD1. Germline assignment: CDR1 MNHEY and CDR2 SVGAGI. The CDR3 consists of 16 residues. The V segment lost 3 bases and the J segment 7 bases; nucleotides outside the gene matches: 9. CDR3 bases: TGTGCCAGCAGTTATAAGATAGGGGGCAGCAATTCACCCCTCCACTTT. It encodes CASSYKIGGSNSPLHF.

The V and J genes are TRBV9 and TRBJ2-7, with 10 bases that match TRBD1. This CDR3 comprises 15 residues. With 4 bases clipped from V and 5 bases from J, the junction kept 9 bases outside the gene matches. The germline V gene encodes CDR1 SGDLS and CDR2 YYNGEE. The CDR3 reads CASSLKRDRGNEQYF. CDR3 DNA sequence: TGTGCCAGCAGCCTGAAGCGGGACAGGGGTAACGAGCAGTACTTC.

The chain employs TRBV3-1 (or the pseudogene TRBV3-2) and TRBJ2-7; 9 bases line up with TRBD2. The V gene end was trimmed by 5 bases and the J gene end by 2 bases; junction bases not matched to a gene: 13. The germline V gene encodes CDR1 LGHDT and CDR2 YNNKEL (reference sequence). CDR3 size: 17 residues. The CDR3 sequence is CASSSIAGEGLTYEQYF. The CDR3 DNA reads as TGTGCCAGCAGCTCTATAGCGGGAGAGGGTCTCACCTACGAGCAGTACTTC.